Listed below are T cell receptor beta chains from one sample, sequenced in a study of blood T cell repertoires in COVID-19. Assay used: immunoSEQ multiplex PCR; TCRdb lists only in-frame clones, some missing. The table has about 69,000 clones, roughly 80% seen once. Sequencing was carried out using peripheral blood. The source is a man in his sixties with acute or convalescent COVID-19. The CDR3 runs from the conserved cysteine through the conserved F or W. Each record gives: clone size, V gene, J gene, D gene, CDR3 protein, CDR3 DNA. The D gene is left open where the match is weak. Size is stated for part of the rows, as once, few or many counts, or as a class when the clone is expanded.

size: -
V: TRBV27
J: TRBJ2-3
D: -
CDR3: CASSQPSRDTSDTQYF
DNA: TGTGCCAGCAGTCAACCGTCCCGGGACACATCAGATACGCAGTATTTT

size: -
V: TRBV30
J: TRBJ1-2
D: -
CDR3: CAWKSLDRDGGYTF
DNA: TGTGCCTGGAAGTCCCTGGACCGGGATGGTGGCTACACCTTC

size: -
V: TRBV15
J: TRBJ1-2
D: -
CDR3: CATSREVDRRYGYTF
DNA: TGTGCCACCAGCAGAGAAGTAGACAGACGCTATGGCTACACCTTC

size: few
V: TRBV6-5
J: TRBJ1-5
D: -
CDR3: CASSYSPAGHNQPQHF
DNA: TGTGCCAGCAGTTACTCACCGGCAGGCCACAATCAGCCCCAGCATTTT

size: -
V: TRBV19
J: TRBJ2-1
D: TRBD1
CDR3: CASSGNPGQGPYNEQFF
DNA: TGTGCCAGTAGCGGGAACCCGGGACAGGGCCCTTACAATGAGCAGTTCTTC

size: once
V: TRBV4-2
J: TRBJ2-3
D: TRBD2
CDR3: CASSLPRGTSGGNTQYF
DNA: TGTGCCAGCAGCCTCCCAAGGGGGACTAGCGGGGGTAATACGCAGTATTTT

size: once
V: TRBV24-1
J: TRBJ2-1
D: -
CDR3: CATSVAGNNEQFF
DNA: TGTGCCACCAGTGTTGCAGGGAACAATGAGCAGTTCTTC

size: few
V: TRBV4-3
J: TRBJ1-1
D: TRBD1
CDR3: CASSQEEGAWTEAFF
DNA: TGCGCCAGCAGCCAAGAAGAGGGGGCTTGGACTGAAGCTTTCTTT

size: -
V: TRBV7-6
J: TRBJ2-5
D: -
CDR3: CASSLAGKETQYF
DNA: TGTGCCAGCAGCTTAGCGGGCAAAGAGACCCAGTACTTC

size: -
V: TRBV12-5
J: TRBJ2-5
D: TRBD2
CDR3: CASGLSRGGSETQYF
DNA: TGTGCTAGTGGTTTGAGCCGGGGGGGGTCCGAGACCCAGTACTTC

size: -
V: TRBV7-7
J: TRBJ1-3
D: -
CDR3: CASSLGGAGNTIYF
DNA: TGTGCTAGCAGCTTGGGCGGGGCTGGAAACACCATATATTTT

size: -
V: TRBV19
J: TRBJ2-1
D: TRBD2
CDR3: CASRMTSSNNEQFF
DNA: TGTGCCAGTAGGATGACTAGCTCGAACAATGAGCAGTTCTTC

size: few
V: TRBV4-1
J: TRBJ2-3
D: -
CDR3: CASSQDTATDTQYF
DNA: TGCGCCAGCAGCCAAGATACAGCCACAGATACGCAGTATTTT

size: -
V: TRBV27
J: TRBJ2-3
D: -
CDR3: CASSFGFGTDTQYF
DNA: TGTGCCAGCAGTTTCGGTTTCGGCACAGATACGCAGTATTTT

size: -
V: TRBV7-2
J: TRBJ1-4
D: -
CDR3: CASSFRGDEKLFF
DNA: TGTGCCAGCAGCTTTCGAGGAGATGAAAAACTGTTTTTT

size: -
V: TRBV19
J: TRBJ1-1
D: TRBD1
CDR3: CASRYDRVSRNTEAFF
DNA: TGTGCCAGTAGATACGACAGGGTCTCGAGAAACACTGAAGCTTTCTTT

size: once
V: TRBV19
J: TRBJ1-1
D: -
CDR3: CASSIGENTEAFF
DNA: TGTGCCAGTAGTATTGGAGAGAACACTGAAGCTTTCTTT

size: -
V: TRBV6-1
J: TRBJ1-3
D: -
CDR3: CASSEQSTSSGNTIYF
DNA: TGTGCCAGCAGTGAGCAGTCTACTAGCTCTGGAAACACCATATATTTT

size: -
V: TRBV19
J: TRBJ1-1
D: -
CDR3: CASSIVEGYTEAFF
DNA: TGTGCCAGTAGTATAGTGGAGGGGTACACTGAAGCTTTCTTT

size: -
V: TRBV3-1/TRBV3-2
J: TRBJ2-7
D: TRBD2
CDR3: CASSQESASGEQYF
DNA: TGTGCCAGCAGCCAAGAATCGGCTAGCGGCGAGCAGTACTTC

size: -
V: TRBV5-4
J: TRBJ2-1
D: -
CDR3: CASSFPGRDNEQFF
DNA: TGTGCCAGCAGCTTCCCTGGCAGGGACAATGAGCAGTTCTTC

size: -
V: TRBV25-1
J: TRBJ1-4
D: TRBD1
CDR3: CASSEPARVRQGEKLFF
DNA: TGTGCCAGCAGTGAACCAGCAAGAGTTAGACAGGGAGAAAAACTGTTTTTT

size: once
V: TRBV5-1
J: TRBJ1-6
D: -
CDR3: CASSRLGGSESPLHF
DNA: TGCGCCAGCAGCCGACTGGGGGGGTCGGAATCACCCCTCCACTTT

size: -
V: TRBV6-5
J: TRBJ1-5
D: -
CDR3: CASSEIRGQPQHF
DNA: TGTGCCAGCAGCGAGATAAGGGGTCAGCCCCAGCATTTT

size: -
V: TRBV3-1/TRBV3-2
J: TRBJ1-4
D: -
CDR3: CASSARGGEKLFF
DNA: TGTGCCAGCAGCGCCCGCGGGGGGGAAAAACTGTTTTTT

size: -
V: TRBV5-6
J: TRBJ1-2
D: -
CDR3: CASSSGQIYGYTF
DNA: TGTGCCAGCAGTTCCGGACAGATCTATGGCTACACCTTC

size: few
V: TRBV7-9
J: TRBJ2-2
D: TRBD1
CDR3: CASSSRARQGTNTGELFF
DNA: TGTGCCAGCAGCTCAAGGGCCAGACAGGGAACGAACACCGGGGAGCTGTTTTTT

size: -
V: TRBV7-8
J: TRBJ1-2
D: TRBD1
CDR3: CASSPGQGARGYTF
DNA: TGTGCCAGCAGCCCCGGGCAGGGGGCGAGAGGCTACACCTTC

size: -
V: TRBV7-2
J: TRBJ1-2
D: TRBD1
CDR3: CASSWGQEGYGYTF
DNA: TGTGCCAGCAGCTGGGGACAGGAGGGGTACGGCTACACCTTC

size: -
V: TRBV6-4
J: TRBJ2-5
D: TRBD1
CDR3: CASSPGGEGETQYF
DNA: TGTGCCAGCAGTCCAGGGGGCGAGGGAGAGACCCAGTACTTC

size: medium-sized
V: TRBV7-3
J: TRBJ1-6
D: -
CDR3: CASSPRAQPSPLHF
DNA: TGTGCCAGCAGCCCGAGGGCTCAGCCTTCACCCCTCCACTTT

size: -
V: TRBV29-1
J: TRBJ1-2
D: TRBD1
CDR3: CSVKGGQEYGYTF
DNA: TGCAGCGTTAAGGGGGGACAGGAATATGGCTACACCTTC

size: -
V: TRBV11-3
J: TRBJ1-1
D: -
CDR3: CASSQTGVTEAFF
DNA: TGTGCCAGCAGCCAAACGGGGGTAACTGAAGCTTTCTTT

size: few
V: TRBV5-1
J: TRBJ2-1
D: -
CDR3: CASRDNANEQFF
DNA: TGCGCCAGCAGAGACAACGCGAATGAGCAGTTCTTC

size: -
V: TRBV10-1
J: TRBJ2-1
D: -
CDR3: CASSEGQYNEQFF
DNA: TGCGCCAGCAGTGAAGGACAGTACAATGAGCAGTTCTTC

size: -
V: TRBV7-3
J: TRBJ1-1
D: -
CDR3: CASSHDRNTEAFF
DNA: TGTGCCAGCAGCCACGACAGGAACACTGAAGCTTTCTTT

size: -
V: TRBV5-1
J: TRBJ2-1
D: TRBD1
CDR3: CASSRQGIYNEQFF
DNA: TGCGCCAGCAGTCGACAGGGGATTTACAATGAGCAGTTCTTC

size: -
V: TRBV30
J: TRBJ1-5
D: -
CDR3: CAWSGGGGNQPQHF
DNA: TGTGCCTGGAGCGGAGGGGGGGGGAATCAGCCCCAGCATTTT

size: few
V: TRBV5-1
J: TRBJ1-4
D: -
CDR3: CASSFAGTGANEKLFF
DNA: TGCGCCAGCAGCTTTGCTGGGACTGGGGCTAATGAAAAACTGTTTTTT

size: -
V: TRBV6-6
J: TRBJ2-1
D: TRBD1
CDR3: CASNRDSYNEQFF
DNA: TGTGCCAGCAATAGGGACAGCTACAATGAGCAGTTCTTC

size: -
V: TRBV6-5
J: TRBJ1-2
D: -
CDR3: CASGRDYGYTF
DNA: TGTGCCAGCGGGCGCGACTATGGCTACACCTTC

size: -
V: TRBV6-2/TRBV6-3
J: TRBJ2-3
D: -
CDR3: CASSSGQSSDTQYF
DNA: TGTGCCAGCAGCTCCGGACAGAGTTCTGATACGCAGTATTTT

size: few
V: TRBV6-5
J: TRBJ1-2
D: TRBD1
CDR3: CASRIPGTGYGYTF
DNA: TGTGCCAGCAGGATACCGGGGACAGGGTACGGCTACACCTTC

size: once
V: TRBV4-2
J: TRBJ2-1
D: TRBD2
CDR3: CASENREGTYNEQFF
DNA: TGTGCCAGCGAAAACCGGGAGGGGACTTACAATGAGCAGTTCTTC

size: -
V: TRBV12-5
J: TRBJ1-5
D: -
CDR3: CASGSPQHF
DNA: TGTGCTAGTGGTTCACCCCAGCATTTT

size: -
V: TRBV6-1
J: TRBJ1-2
D: -
CDR3: CASSEAGTGNYGYTF
DNA: TGTGCCAGCAGTGAGGCCGGGACTGGGAACTATGGCTACACCTTC

size: -
V: TRBV3-1/TRBV3-2
J: TRBJ2-7
D: -
CDR3: CASSVGGLNYEQYF
DNA: TGTGCCAGCAGCGTCGGGGGGCTAAACTACGAGCAGTACTTC

size: few
V: TRBV5-8
J: TRBJ1-3
D: TRBD1
CDR3: CASRSRDSSGNTIYF
DNA: TGTGCCAGCCGCAGCCGGGACAGCTCTGGAAACACCATATATTTT

size: -
V: TRBV4-1
J: TRBJ1-1
D: -
CDR3: CASSQHPTGANTEAFF
DNA: TGCGCCAGCAGCCAACACCCGACAGGAGCTAACACTGAAGCTTTCTTT

size: -
V: TRBV20-1
J: TRBJ2-5
D: TRBD2
CDR3: CSASTGGPETQYF
DNA: TGCAGTGCTAGTACGGGGGGGCCGGAGACCCAGTACTTC

size: -
V: TRBV7-2
J: TRBJ1-6
D: TRBD1
CDR3: CASSLGAGTANSPLHF
DNA: TGTGCCAGCAGCTTAGGGGCCGGGACAGCTAATTCACCCCTCCACTTT

size: -
V: TRBV5-5
J: TRBJ1-2
D: -
CDR3: CASSGQTYYGYTF
DNA: TGTGCCAGCAGCGGACAGACTTACTATGGCTACACCTTC

size: -
V: TRBV11-2
J: TRBJ2-2
D: TRBD2
CDR3: CASSYSGGEDTGELFF
DNA: TGTGCCAGCAGCTATAGCGGGGGGGAGGACACCGGGGAGCTGTTTTTT

size: -
V: TRBV30
J: TRBJ2-2
D: TRBD1
CDR3: CAWRTPGGSTGELFF
DNA: TGTGCCTGGAGAACCCCAGGGGGAAGCACCGGGGAGCTGTTTTTT

size: -
V: TRBV6-2/TRBV6-3
J: TRBJ1-1
D: TRBD1
CDR3: CASSYDPPGQGARTEAFF
DNA: TGTGCCAGCAGTTATGACCCCCCGGGACAGGGGGCGCGGACTGAAGCTTTCTTT

size: -
V: TRBV28
J: TRBJ2-1
D: -
CDR3: CASLGAGEYNEQFF
DNA: TGTGCCAGCCTCGGGGCAGGGGAATACAATGAGCAGTTCTTC

size: few
V: TRBV18
J: TRBJ2-1
D: TRBD1
CDR3: CASSPQGARVEQFF
DNA: TGTGCCAGCTCACCACAGGGGGCGCGGGTTGAGCAGTTCTTC

size: -
V: TRBV18
J: TRBJ2-2
D: TRBD1
CDR3: CASSPLPTGGNTGELFF
DNA: TGTGCCAGCTCACCACTCCCGACAGGGGGTAACACCGGGGAGCTGTTTTTT

size: few
V: TRBV19
J: TRBJ1-1
D: TRBD1
CDR3: CASSTGTGVLNTEAFF
DNA: TGTGCCAGTAGTACAGGGACAGGGGTTCTAAACACTGAAGCTTTCTTT

size: -
V: TRBV6-2/TRBV6-3
J: TRBJ1-6
D: -
CDR3: CASSYPDRNSPLHF
DNA: TGTGCCAGCAGTTACCCGGACAGAAATTCACCCCTCCACTTT